The 18 T cell receptor beta chains below come from one sample, sequenced in a study of yellow fever vaccine responses in identical twins. Via MiXCR, TCRdb re-called the RT-PCR reads, giving one row per CDR3 protein. Of over a thousand distinct CDR3 sequences in the sample, roughly 80% were seen once. The sequencing used T cells from blood (PBMCs), unsorted or a sorted subset (not recorded which), collected before or after yellow fever vaccination (not recorded which). The receptors were sampled from a female donor who received the yellow fever vaccine.

The chain combines TRBV9 with TRBJ2-1, with 8 bases identical to TRBD2. V lost 1 base and J lost 5; bases outside the gene matches: 5. This CDR3 has 15 amino acids. Per germline, CDR1 SGDLS and CDR2 YYNGEE. CDR3 residues: CASSVPRREDNEQFF. Written as DNA, the CDR3 is TGTGCCAGCAGCGTACCCCGGCGGGAGGACAATGAGCAGTTCTTC.

In this sample, this clonotype turned up once. The gene calls are TRBV13 and TRBJ2-5; possibly TRBD2 for D (5 bases). The CDR3 runs to 13 residues. Germline lookup yields CDR1 PRHDT and CDR2 FYEKMQ (reference sequence). The V end was cut by 8 bases, the J end by 2 bases, with 12 bases between. The DNA of the CDR3 is TGTGCCAGCCGGCGGACTCTACAAGAGACCCAGTACTTC. Its translation: CASRRTLQETQYF.

The V call is TRBV6-1, the J call TRBJ1-2, with 7 bases identical to TRBD1. The CDR3 is 13 amino acids. Germline V lookup: CDR1 MNHNS, CDR2 SASEGT. With V trimmed by 5 bases and J by 8 bases, 8 bases remained unmatched. In DNA form, the CDR3 reads TGTGCCAGCAGTACCGGACAGGCGGGCGGCTACACCTTC. It is translated as CASSTGQAGGYTF.

The chain recombines TRBV2 with TRBJ2-6; D remains ambiguous. Germline V lookup: CDR1 SNHLY, CDR2 FYNNEI. V was clipped by 2 bases and J by 5 bases, with 10 bases between them. CDR3 length: 15 residues. The CDR3 loop is CASSERLVRANVLTF. The CDR3 DNA sequence: TGTGCCAGCAGTGAACGCCTGGTTCGGGCCAACGTCCTGACTTTC.

V is TRBV12-3 or TRBV12-4 and J is TRBJ2-7; TRBD2 matches 11 bases. The J segment lost 2 bases and the V segment lost 6 bases, leaving 3 bases of the junction unmatched. The CDR3 contains 14 residues. The chain's CDR3 is CASRLAGGAYEQYF. CDR3 DNA sequence: TGTGCCAGCAGGCTAGCGGGAGGAGCCTACGAGCAGTACTTC.

This clonotype occurred once. The chain couples TRBV11-3 to TRBJ2-3, with TRBD2 identical over 7 bases. The CDR3 consists of 16 residues. In germline, CDR1 is SGHNT, CDR2 YENEEA. Germline trimming cut 0 bases from V and 2 bases from J; bases unmatched to any gene: 5. As DNA, the CDR3 is TGTGCCAGCAGCTTAGATCTGGAGCGGGACACAGATACGCAGTATTTT. Translated, it gives CASSLDLERDTDTQYF.

The rearrangement joins TRBV5-1 to TRBJ2-5; TRBD1 matches at 9 bases. The CDR3 is 15 amino acids. Losses at the gene ends were 0 bases for V and 4 bases for J; bases not matched to a gene: 4. Germline V CDR1 and CDR2: SGHRS, YFSETQ. In DNA, the CDR3 is TGCGCCAGCAGCTTGGATGCGACAGGGGGAGAGACCCAGTACTTC. Protein: CASSLDATGGETQYF. Filled out from reference TRBV5-1 and TRBJ2-5, the complete variable domain reads KAGVTQTPRYLIKTRGQQVTLSCSPISGHRSVSWYQQTPGQGLQFLFEYFSETQRNKGNFPGRFSGRQFSNSRSEMNVSTLELGDSALYLCASSLDATGGETQYFGPGTRLLVL.

This chain joins TRBV11-3 and TRBJ2-2; tentatively, D is TRBD2 (6 bases). The CDR3 contains 14 residues. Germline V CDR1 and CDR2: SGHNT, YENEEA. V shed 5 bases and J shed 4 bases, with 11 bases lying between them. The CDR3 bases are TGTGCCAGCAGCCGGGAGTTCAGCACCGGGGAGCTGTTTTTT. Its protein is CASSREFSTGELFF. Drawing the rest from reference TRBV11-3 and TRBJ2-2, the complete variable domain is EAGVVQSPRYKIIEKKQPVAFWCNPISGHNTLYWYLQNLGQGPELLIRYENEEAVDDSQLPKDRFSAERLKGVDSTLKIQPAELGDSAVYLCASSREFSTGELFFGEGSRLTVL.

The V and J genes are TRBV11-3 and TRBJ2-2; D is unclear. Germline V gene lookup returns CDR1 SGHNT and CDR2 YENEEA. This CDR3 has 14 residues. With 1 base removed from V and 6 bases from J, the gap between germline ends came to 9 bases. Here the CDR3 reads CASSLGVMAGELFF. CDR3 DNA sequence: TGTGCCAGCAGCTTAGGGGTAATGGCCGGGGAGCTGTTTTTT. Looking up the rest from reference TRBV11-3 and TRBJ2-2 gives the full variable domain: EAGVVQSPRYKIIEKKQPVAFWCNPISGHNTLYWYLQNLGQGPELLIRYENEEAVDDSQLPKDRFSAERLKGVDSTLKIQPAELGDSAVYLCASSLGVMAGELFFGEGSRLTVL.

The CDR3 bases are TGCGCCAGCAGTCCACAAATTAATGGCGAGCAGTACGTC. Its translation is CASSPQINGEQYV. The chain recombines TRBV23-1 with TRBJ2-7; unclear D gene. TRBV23-1 is an ORF, with its function uncertain. V lost 4 bases and J lost 6, with 13 bases in between. CDR3 length: 13 residues.

V usage is TRBV7-3 and J usage is TRBJ2-1; D possibly corresponds to TRBD2 (6 bases). The V and J ends lost 1 base and 2 bases respectively, with 12 bases between them. Germline loops: CDR1 SGHTA, CDR2 FQGTGA. The CDR3 has 16 residues. CDR3 amino acids: CASSLMGLKTYNEQFF. For the CDR3, the DNA is TGTGCCAGCAGCTTAATGGGACTCAAAACCTACAATGAGCAGTTCTTC.

This chain links TRBV20-1 with TRBJ2-5; D is tentatively TRBD1 or TRBD2 (6 bases each). V lost 6 bases and J 2 bases, leaving 13 bases between the germline ends. This CDR3 is 13 amino acids long. CDR1 is DFQATT, CDR2 SNEGSKA, per germline (reference sequence). CDR3 nucleotides: TGCAGTGCGCCGGGGGCGAAGCAAGAGACCCAGTACTTC. This sequence encodes CSAPGAKQETQYF.

This clonotype has a handful of counts. The genes are TRBV7-9 and TRBJ2-2; D may be TRBD2 (6 bases). V lost 2 bases, J lost 3 bases, and 16 bases lay in between. Germline CDR1 SEHNR, CDR2 FQNEAQ (reference sequence). This CDR3 has 17 amino acids. Here the CDR3 reads CASSLSRGIVDTGELFF. CDR3 sequence (DNA): TGTGCCAGCAGCTTATCACGCGGGATTGTCGACACCGGGGAGCTGTTTTTT.

This chain links TRBV7-3 with TRBJ2-2; a possible D gene is TRBD2 (5 bases). The germline CDR1 and CDR2 sequences are SGHTA and FQGTGA. This CDR3 spans 12 amino acids. V gave up 3 bases and J gave up 7 bases, with 6 bases separating them. CDR3 sequence: CASSLGVGELFF. The CDR3 DNA is TGTGCCAGCAGCTTGGGAGTCGGGGAGCTGTTTTTT.

The rearrangement joins TRBV10-1 to TRBJ1-2; no firm D call. The V gene lost 3 bases and the J gene lost 5 bases, with 13 bases spanning the gap. The CDR3 has 14 amino acids. Germline CDR1 WNHNN, CDR2 SYGVQD (reference sequence). CDR3 coding DNA: TGCGCCAGCAGTGACTTACACGACTTATATGGCTACACCTTC. Encoded protein: CASSDLHDLYGYTF.

This sequence joins TRBV11-3 and TRBJ2-5; no clear D. CDR3 length: 12 amino acids. Germline CDR1 and CDR2: SGHNT and YENEEA. Between the trimmed V and J ends, which lost 0 bases and 3 bases, there was a span of 2 bases. The CDR3 loop is CASSLEEETQYF. The CDR3 DNA reads as TGTGCCAGCAGCTTAGAAGAAGAGACCCAGTACTTC.

This clonotype has just a few counts. The CDR3 loop is CAWSPGGSTEAFF. The CDR3 DNA sequence: TGTGCCTGGAGCCCCGGGGGCAGCACTGAAGCTTTCTTT. The rearrangement uses TRBV30 and TRBJ1-1, with D tentatively TRBD1 (6 bases). V gave up 3 bases and J gave up 4 bases, with 12 bases separating them. The CDR3 length is 13 residues. Germline V gene sequence: CDR1 GTSNPN, CDR2 SVGIG (reference sequence).

There are a few counts of this clonotype. The chain links TRBV20-1 to TRBJ1-4; the D is unclear. This CDR3 has 15 amino acids. Trimming shortened V by 5 bases and J by 0 bases, and 13 bases separated the two germline ends. Germline lookup yields CDR1 DFQATT and CDR2 SNEGSKA (reference sequence). The CDR3 bases are TGCAGTGCTGCGCAGTCCGGGACAACTAATGAAAAACTGTTTTTT. Protein sequence: CSAAQSGTTNEKLFF.